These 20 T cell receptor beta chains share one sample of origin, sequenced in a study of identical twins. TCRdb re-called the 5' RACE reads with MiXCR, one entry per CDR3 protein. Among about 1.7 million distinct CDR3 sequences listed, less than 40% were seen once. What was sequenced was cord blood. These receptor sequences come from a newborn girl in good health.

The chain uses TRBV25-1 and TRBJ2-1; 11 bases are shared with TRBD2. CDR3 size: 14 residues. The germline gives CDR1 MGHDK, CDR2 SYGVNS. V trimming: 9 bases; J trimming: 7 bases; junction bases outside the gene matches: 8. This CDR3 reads CARLRVAGGNEQFF. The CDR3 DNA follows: TGTGCCAGACTCCGAGTAGCGGGAGGGAATGAGCAGTTCTTC.

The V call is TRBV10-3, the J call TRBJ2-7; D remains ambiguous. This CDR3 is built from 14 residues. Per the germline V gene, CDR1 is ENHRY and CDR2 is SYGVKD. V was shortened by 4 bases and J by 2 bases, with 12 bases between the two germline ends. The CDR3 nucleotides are TGTGCCATCAGTGGGGCAGTTGATCCCTACGAGCAGTACTTC. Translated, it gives CAISGAVDPYEQYF.

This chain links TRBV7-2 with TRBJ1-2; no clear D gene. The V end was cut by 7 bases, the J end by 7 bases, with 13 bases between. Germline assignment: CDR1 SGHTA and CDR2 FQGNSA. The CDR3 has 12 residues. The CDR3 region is CASNSAAVGYTF. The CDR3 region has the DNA TGTGCCAGCAACTCCGCCGCCGTTGGCTACACCTTC.

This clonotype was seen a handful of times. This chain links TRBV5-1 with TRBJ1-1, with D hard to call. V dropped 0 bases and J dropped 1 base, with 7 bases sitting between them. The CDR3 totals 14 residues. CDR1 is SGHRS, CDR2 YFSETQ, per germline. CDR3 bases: TGCGCCAGCAGCTTGGGACGGCCGAACACTGAAGCTTTCTTT. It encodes CASSLGRPNTEAFF.

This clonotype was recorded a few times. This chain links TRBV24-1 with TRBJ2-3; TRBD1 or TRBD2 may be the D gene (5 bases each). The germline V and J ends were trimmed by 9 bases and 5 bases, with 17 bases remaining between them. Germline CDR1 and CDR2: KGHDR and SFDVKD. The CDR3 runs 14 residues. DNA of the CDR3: TGTGCCACCGGGGCAACGGGGAATGAAGATACGCAGTATTTT. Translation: CATGATGNEDTQYF.

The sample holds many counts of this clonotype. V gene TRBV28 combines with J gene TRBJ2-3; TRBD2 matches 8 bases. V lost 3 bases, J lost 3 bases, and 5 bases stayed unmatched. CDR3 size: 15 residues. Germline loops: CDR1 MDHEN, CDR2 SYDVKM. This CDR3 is CASSFSGAGTDTQYF. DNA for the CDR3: TGTGCCAGCAGTTTTAGCGGGGCGGGGACAGATACGCAGTATTTT.

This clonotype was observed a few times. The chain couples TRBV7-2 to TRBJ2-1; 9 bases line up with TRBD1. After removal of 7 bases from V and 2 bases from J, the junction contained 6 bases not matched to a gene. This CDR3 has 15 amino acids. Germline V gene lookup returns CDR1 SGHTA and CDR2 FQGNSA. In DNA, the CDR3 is TGTGCCAGCACCGCCCGGGACAGGGCCTACAATGAGCAGTTCTTC. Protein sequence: CASTARDRAYNEQFF.

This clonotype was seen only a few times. Here the CDR3 reads CASSQRISGGYNEQFF. The CDR3 DNA sequence: TGTGCCAGCAGCCAGCGGATCAGCGGGGGATACAATGAGCAGTTCTTC. The chain employs TRBV4-2 and TRBJ2-1; TRBD2 aligns across 8 bases. J was trimmed by 4 bases and V by 3 bases; bases with no gene match: 8. The CDR3 is made up of 16 amino acids. Germline assignment: CDR1 LGHNA and CDR2 YNFKEQ.

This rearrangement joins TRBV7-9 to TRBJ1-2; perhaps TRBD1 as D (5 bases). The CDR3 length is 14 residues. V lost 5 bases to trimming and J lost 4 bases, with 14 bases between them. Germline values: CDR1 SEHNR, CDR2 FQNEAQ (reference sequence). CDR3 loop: CASSQKGASYGYTF. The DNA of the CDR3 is TGTGCCAGCAGCCAAAAAGGGGCTTCCTATGGCTACACCTTC.

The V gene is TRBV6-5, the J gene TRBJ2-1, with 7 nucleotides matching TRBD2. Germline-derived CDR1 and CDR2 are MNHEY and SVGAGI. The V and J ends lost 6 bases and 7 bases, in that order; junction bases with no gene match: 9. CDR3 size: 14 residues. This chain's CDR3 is CASSGGEGGNEQFF. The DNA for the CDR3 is TGTGCCAGCAGCGGTGGGGAGGGAGGAAATGAGCAGTTCTTC.

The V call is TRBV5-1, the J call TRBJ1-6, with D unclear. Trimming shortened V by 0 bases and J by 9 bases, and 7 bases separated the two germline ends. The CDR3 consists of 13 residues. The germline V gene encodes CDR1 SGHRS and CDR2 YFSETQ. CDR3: CASSLDPVSPLHF. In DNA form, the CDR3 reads TGCGCCAGCAGCTTGGATCCCGTTTCACCCCTCCACTTT.

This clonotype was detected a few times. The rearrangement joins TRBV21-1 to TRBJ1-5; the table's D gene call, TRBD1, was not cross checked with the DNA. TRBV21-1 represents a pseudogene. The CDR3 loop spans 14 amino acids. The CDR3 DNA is TGTGCCAGCAGCAACCGACAGGAGTATCAGCCCCAGCATTTT. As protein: CASSNRQEYQPQHF.

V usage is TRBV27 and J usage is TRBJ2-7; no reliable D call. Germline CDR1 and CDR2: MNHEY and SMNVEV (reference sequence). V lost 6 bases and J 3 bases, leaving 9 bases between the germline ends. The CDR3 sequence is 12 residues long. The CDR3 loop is CASRGSDYEQYF. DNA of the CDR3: TGTGCCAGCAGGGGGTCCGACTACGAGCAGTACTTC.

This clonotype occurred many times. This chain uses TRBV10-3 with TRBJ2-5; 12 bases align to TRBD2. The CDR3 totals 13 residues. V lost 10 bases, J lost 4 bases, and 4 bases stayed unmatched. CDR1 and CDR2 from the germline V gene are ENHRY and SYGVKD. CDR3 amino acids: CATLLAGGETQYF. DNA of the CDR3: TGTGCCACTTTACTAGCGGGGGGAGAGACCCAGTACTTC.

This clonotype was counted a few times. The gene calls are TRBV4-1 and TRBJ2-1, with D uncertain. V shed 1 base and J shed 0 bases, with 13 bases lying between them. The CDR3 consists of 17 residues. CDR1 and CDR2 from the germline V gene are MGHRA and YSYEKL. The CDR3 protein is CASSQARWQSSYNEQFF. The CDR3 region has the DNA TGCGCCAGCAGCCAAGCTCGGTGGCAGAGCTCCTACAATGAGCAGTTCTTC.

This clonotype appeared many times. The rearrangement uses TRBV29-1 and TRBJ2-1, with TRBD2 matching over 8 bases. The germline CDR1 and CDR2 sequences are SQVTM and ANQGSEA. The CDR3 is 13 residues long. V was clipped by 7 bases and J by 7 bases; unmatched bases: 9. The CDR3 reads CSACGLAGNEQFF. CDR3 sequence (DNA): TGCAGCGCCTGCGGACTAGCCGGGAATGAGCAGTTCTTC.

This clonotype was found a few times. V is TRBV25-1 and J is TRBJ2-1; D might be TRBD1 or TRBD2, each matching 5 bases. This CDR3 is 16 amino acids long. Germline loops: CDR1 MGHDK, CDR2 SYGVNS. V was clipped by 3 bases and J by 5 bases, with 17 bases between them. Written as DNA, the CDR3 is TGTGCCAGCAGTGATGGGAAGAGGGGATGGCACAATGAGCAGTTCTTC. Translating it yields CASSDGKRGWHNEQFF.

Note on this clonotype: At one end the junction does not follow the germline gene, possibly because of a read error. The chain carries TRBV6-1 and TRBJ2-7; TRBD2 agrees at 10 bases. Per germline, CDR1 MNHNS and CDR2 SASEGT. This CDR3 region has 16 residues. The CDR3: CASSELTSGTSHEQYF. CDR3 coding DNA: TGTGCCAGCAGTGAACTCACTAGCGGGACCTCCCACGAGCAGTACTTC.

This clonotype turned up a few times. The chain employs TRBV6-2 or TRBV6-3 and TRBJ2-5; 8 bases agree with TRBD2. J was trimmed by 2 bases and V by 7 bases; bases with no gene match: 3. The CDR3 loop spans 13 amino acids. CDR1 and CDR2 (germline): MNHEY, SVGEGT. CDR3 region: CASKLAVQETQYF. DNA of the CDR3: TGTGCCAGCAAACTAGCGGTGCAAGAGACCCAGTACTTC.

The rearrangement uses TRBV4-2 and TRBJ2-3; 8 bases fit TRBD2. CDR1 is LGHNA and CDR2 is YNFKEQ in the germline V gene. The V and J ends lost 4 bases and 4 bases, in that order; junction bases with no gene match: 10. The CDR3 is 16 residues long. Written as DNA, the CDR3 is TGTGCCAGCAGCCCATCGCGGGGGGCCCACCCAGATACGCAGTATTTT. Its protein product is CASSPSRGAHPDTQYF.